This TCR beta chain was profiled in a study of blood T cell repertoires in COVID-19. Study-level information: The origin of the acute and convalescent COVID-19 samples was the United States, Italy and Spain. In each case, the material was cDNA or gDNA derived from T cells, B-cell-depleted T cells, or PBMCs.

In the original processing: Reference gene primer amplification in the assay estimated nucleated cell counts. Assay used: immunoSEQ multiplex PCR; TCRdb lists only in-frame clones, some missing. The DNA gave D and trimming, while V, J and clone size come from that table. The repertoire includes some 250,000 clones, around 90% of them detected once, and 0.65% to 0.8% sits in the top ten. This CDR3 is 13 amino acids long. Germline lookup yields CDR1 SGDLS and CDR2 YYNGEE. V was shortened by 6 bases and J by 4 bases, with 13 bases between the two germline ends. The sequenced material came from peripheral blood. The receptor was isolated from a human donor in a cohort sampled during active COVID-19. The J gene is TRBJ1-2, the V gene TRBV9; D is possibly TRBD1 (5 bases). In DNA, the CDR3 is TGTGCCAGCACCTATGGCAGGGCCTATGGCTACACCTTC. It translates to CASTYGRAYGYTF.